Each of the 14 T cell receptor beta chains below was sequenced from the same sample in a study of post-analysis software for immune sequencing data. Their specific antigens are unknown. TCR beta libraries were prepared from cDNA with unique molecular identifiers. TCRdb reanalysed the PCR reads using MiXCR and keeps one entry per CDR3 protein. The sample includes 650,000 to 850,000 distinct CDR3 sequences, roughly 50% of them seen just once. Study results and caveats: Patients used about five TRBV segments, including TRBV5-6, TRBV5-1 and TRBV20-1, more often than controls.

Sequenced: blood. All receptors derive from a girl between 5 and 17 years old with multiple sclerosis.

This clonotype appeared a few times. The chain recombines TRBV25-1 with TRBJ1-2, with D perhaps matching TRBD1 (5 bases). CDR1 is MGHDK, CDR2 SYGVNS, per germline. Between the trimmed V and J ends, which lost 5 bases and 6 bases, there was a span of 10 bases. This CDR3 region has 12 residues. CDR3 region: CASSLGDDGYTF. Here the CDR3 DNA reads TGTGCCAGCAGTCTCGGGGACGATGGCTACACCTTC.

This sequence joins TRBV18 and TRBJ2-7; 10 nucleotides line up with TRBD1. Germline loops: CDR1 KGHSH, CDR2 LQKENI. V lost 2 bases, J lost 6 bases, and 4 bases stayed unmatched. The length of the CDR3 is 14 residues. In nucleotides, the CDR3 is TGTGCCAGCTCACCAGCGACAGGGGGCACCGAGCAGTACTTC. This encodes CASSPATGGTEQYF.

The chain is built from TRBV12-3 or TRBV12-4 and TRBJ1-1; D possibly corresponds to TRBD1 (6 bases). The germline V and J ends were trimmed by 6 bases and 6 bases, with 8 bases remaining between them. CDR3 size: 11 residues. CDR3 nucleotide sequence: TGTGCCAGCAGAACAGGGTCTGAAGCTTTCTTT. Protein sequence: CASRTGSEAFF.

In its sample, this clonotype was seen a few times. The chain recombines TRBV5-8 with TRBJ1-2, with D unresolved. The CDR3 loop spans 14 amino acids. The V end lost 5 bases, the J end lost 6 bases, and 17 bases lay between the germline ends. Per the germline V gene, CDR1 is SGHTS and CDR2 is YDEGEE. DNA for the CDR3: TGTGCCAGCAGTCCCCGGCAGCGCCCGAATGGCTACACCTTC. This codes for CASSPRQRPNGYTF.

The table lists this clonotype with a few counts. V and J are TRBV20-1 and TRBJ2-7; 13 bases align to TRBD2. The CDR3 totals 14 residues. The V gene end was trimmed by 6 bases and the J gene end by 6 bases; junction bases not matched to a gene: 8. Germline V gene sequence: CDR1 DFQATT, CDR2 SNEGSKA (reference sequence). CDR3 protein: CSARTSGSKSEQYF. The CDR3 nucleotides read TGCAGTGCCCGGACTAGCGGGAGTAAGAGCGAGCAGTACTTC.

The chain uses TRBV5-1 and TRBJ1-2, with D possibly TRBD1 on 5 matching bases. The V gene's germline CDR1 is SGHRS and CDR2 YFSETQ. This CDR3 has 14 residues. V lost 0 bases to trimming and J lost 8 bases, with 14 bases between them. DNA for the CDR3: TGCGCCAGCAGCTTGGAGGTGGTGGGGCAGGGCTACACCTTC. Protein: CASSLEVVGQGYTF. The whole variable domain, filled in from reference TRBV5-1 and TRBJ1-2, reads KAGVTQTPRYLIKTRGQQVTLSCSPISGHRSVSWYQQTPGQGLQFLFEYFSETQRNKGNFPGRFSGRQFSNSRSEMNVSTLELGDSALYLCASSLEVVGQGYTFGSGTRLTVV.

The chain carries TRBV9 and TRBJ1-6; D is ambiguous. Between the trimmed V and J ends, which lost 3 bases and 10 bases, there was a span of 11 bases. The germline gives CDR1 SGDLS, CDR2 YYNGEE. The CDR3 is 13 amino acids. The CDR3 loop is CASSASVKSPLHF. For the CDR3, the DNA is TGTGCCAGCAGCGCTAGTGTTAAGTCACCCCTCCACTTT.

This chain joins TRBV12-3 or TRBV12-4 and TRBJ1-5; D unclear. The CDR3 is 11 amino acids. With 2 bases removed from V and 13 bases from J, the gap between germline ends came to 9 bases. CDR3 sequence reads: CASSLWSRQHF. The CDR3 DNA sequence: TGTGCCAGCAGTTTATGGAGTAGACAGCATTTT.

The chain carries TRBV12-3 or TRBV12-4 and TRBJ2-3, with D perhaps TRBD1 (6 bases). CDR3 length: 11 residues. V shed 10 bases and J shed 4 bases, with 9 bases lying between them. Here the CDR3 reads CATGQSDTQYF. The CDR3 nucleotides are TGTGCCACCGGACAGTCAGATACGCAGTATTTT.

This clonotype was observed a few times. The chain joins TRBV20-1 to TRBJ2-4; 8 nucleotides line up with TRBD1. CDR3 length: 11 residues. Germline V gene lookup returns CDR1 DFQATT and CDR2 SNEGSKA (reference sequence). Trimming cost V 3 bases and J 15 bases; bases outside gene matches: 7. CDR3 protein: CSASIQGARYF. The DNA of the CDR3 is TGCAGTGCTAGTATTCAGGGGGCGAGGTACTTC.

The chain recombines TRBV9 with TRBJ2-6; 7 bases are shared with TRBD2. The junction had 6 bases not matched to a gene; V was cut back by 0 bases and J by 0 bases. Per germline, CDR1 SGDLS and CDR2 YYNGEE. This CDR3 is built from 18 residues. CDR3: CASSVVGLSSSGANVLTF. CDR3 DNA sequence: TGTGCCAGCAGCGTAGTGGGACTATCGAGCTCTGGGGCCAACGTCCTGACTTTC.

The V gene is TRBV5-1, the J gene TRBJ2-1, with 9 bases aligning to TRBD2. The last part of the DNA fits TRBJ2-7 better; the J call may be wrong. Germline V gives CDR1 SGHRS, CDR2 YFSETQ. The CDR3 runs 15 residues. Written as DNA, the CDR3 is TGCGCCAGCAGCTTCGGCGGGGGGGAATACAATGAGCAGTACTTC. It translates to CASSFGGGEYNEQYF.

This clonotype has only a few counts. The CDR3 DNA reads as TGCAGTGCTAGAAGTGGGCGGGAGTGGGAGACCCAGTACTTC. It yields the protein CSARSGREWETQYF. The chain carries TRBV20-1 and TRBJ2-5, with 7 bases matching TRBD2. V gave up 2 bases and J gave up 5 bases; unmatched junction bases: 8. This CDR3 spans 14 amino acids. Germline lookup yields CDR1 DFQATT and CDR2 SNEGSKA (reference sequence).

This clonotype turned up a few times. CDR3 nucleotide sequence: TGTGCCAGCAGCGTACGAGGGGGGGTCTACAATGAGCAGTTCTTC. Translated: CASSVRGGVYNEQFF. This chain uses TRBV9 with TRBJ2-1; weak D call: TRBD2 (7 bases). The CDR3 is 15 amino acids. The V gene's germline CDR1 is SGDLS and CDR2 YYNGEE. The V gene lost 1 base and the J gene lost 3 bases, with 11 bases spanning the gap.